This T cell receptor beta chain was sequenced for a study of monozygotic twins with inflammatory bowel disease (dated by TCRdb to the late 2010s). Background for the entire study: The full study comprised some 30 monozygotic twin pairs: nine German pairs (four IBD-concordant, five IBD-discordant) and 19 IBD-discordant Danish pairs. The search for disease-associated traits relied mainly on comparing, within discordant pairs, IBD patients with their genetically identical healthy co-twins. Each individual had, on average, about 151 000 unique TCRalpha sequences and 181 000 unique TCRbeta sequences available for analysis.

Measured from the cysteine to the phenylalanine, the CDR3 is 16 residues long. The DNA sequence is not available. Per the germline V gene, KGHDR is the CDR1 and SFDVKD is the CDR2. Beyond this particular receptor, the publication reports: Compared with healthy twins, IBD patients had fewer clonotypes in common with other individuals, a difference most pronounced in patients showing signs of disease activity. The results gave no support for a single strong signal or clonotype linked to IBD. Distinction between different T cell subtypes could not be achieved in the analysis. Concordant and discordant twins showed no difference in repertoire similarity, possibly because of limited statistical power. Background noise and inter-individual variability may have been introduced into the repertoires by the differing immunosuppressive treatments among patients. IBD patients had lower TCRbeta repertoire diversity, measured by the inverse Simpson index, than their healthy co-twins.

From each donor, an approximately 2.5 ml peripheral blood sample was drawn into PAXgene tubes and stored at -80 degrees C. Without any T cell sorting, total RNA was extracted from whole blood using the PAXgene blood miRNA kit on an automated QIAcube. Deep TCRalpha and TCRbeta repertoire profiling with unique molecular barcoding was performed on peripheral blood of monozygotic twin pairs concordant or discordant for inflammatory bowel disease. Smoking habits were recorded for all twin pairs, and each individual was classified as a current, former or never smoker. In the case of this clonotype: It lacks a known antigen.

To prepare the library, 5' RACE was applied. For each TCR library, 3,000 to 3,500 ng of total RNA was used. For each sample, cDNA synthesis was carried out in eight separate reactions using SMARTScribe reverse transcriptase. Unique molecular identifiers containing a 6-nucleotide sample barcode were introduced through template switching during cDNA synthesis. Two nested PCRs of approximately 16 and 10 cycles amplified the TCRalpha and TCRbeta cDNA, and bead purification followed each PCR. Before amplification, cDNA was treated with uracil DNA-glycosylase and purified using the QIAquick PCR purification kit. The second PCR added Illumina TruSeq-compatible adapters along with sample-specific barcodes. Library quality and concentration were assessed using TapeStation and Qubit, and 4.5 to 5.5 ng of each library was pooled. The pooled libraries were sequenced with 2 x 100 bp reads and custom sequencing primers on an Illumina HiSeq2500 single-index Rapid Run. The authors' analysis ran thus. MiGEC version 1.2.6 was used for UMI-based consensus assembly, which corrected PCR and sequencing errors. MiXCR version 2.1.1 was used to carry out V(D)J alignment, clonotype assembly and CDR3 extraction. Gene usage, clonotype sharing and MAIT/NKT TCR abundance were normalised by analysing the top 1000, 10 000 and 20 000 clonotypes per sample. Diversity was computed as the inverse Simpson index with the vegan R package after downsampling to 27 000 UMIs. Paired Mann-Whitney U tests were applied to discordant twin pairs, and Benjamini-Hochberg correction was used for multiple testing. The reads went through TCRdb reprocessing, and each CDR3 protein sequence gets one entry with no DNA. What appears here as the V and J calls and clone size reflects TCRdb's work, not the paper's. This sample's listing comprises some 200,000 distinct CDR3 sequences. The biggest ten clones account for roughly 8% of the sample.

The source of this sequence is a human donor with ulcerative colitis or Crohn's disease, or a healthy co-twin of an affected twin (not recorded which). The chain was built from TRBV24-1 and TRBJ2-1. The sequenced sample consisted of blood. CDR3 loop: CATSDLNGGPYNEQFF.